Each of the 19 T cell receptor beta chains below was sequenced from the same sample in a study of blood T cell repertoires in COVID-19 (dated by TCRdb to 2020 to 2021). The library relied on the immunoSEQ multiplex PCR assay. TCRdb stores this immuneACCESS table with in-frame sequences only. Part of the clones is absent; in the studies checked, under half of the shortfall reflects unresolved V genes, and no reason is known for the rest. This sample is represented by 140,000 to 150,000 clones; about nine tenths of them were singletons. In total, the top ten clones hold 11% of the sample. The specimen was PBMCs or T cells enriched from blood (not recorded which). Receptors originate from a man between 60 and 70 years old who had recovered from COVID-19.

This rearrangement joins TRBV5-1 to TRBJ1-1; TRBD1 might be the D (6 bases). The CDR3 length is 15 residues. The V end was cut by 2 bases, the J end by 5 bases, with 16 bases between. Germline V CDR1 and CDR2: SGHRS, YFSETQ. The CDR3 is CASSLGQGSWTEAFF. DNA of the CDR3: TGCGCCAGCAGCTTAGGCCAGGGGAGTTGGACTGAAGCTTTCTTT.

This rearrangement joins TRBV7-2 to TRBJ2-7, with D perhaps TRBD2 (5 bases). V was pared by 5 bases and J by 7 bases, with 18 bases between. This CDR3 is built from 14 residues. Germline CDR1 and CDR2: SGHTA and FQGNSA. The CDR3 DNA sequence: TGTGCCAGCAGCCTAGAGCGAGGAGAGGGTGAGCAGTACTTC. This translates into CASSLERGEGEQYF.

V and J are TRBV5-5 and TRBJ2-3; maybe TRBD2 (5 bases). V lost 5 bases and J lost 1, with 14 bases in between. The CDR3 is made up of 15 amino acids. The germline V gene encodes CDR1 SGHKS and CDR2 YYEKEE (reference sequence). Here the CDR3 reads CASRNERSRTDTQYF. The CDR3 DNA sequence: TGTGCCAGCAGAAACGAGCGGAGTCGCACAGATACGCAGTATTTT.

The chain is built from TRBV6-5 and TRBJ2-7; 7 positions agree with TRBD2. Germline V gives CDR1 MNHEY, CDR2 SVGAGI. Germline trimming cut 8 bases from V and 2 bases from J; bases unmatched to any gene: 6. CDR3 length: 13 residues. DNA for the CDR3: TGTGCCAGCGGGGGGGAGCCCACCTACGAGCAGTACTTC. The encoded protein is CASGGEPTYEQYF.

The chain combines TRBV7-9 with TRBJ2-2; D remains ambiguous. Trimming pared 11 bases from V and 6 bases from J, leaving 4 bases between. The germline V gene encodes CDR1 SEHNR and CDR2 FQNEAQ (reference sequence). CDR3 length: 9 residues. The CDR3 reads CASSGELFF. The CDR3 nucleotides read TGTGCCTCCTCCGGGGAGCTGTTTTTT.

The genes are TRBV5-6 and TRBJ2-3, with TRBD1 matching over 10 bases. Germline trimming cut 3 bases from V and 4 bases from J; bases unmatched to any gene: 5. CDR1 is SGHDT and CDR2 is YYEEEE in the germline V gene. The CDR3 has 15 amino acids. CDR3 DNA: TGTGCCAGCAGCTCGGTGGGGACAGGGGCAGATACGCAGTATTTT. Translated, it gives CASSSVGTGADTQYF. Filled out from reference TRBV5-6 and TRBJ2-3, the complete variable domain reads DAGVTQSPTHLIKTRGQQVTLRCSPKSGHDTVSWYQQALGQGPQFIFQYYEEEERQRGNFPDRFSGHQFPNYSSELNVNALLLGDSALYLCASSSVGTGADTQYFGPGTRLTVL.

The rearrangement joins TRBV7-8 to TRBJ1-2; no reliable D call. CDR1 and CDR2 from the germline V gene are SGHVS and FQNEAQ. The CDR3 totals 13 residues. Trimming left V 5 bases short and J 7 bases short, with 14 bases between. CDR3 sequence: CASSPRGMGGYTF. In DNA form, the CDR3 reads TGTGCCAGCAGCCCCCGAGGCATGGGTGGCTACACCTTC.

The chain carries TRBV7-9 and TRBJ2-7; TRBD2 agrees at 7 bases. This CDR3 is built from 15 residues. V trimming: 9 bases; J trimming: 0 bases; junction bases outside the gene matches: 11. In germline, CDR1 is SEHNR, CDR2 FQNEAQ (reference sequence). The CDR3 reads CASGSGGSSSYEQYF. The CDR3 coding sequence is TGTGCCAGTGGATCGGGGGGATCGAGCTCCTACGAGCAGTACTTC.

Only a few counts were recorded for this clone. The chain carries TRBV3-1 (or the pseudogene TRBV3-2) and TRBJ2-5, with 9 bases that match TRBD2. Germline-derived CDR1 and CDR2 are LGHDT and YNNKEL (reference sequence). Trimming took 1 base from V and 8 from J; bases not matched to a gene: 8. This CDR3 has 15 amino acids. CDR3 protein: CASSQARSGGGTQYF. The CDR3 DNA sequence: TGTGCCAGCAGCCAAGCGCGTAGCGGGGGAGGTACCCAGTACTTC.

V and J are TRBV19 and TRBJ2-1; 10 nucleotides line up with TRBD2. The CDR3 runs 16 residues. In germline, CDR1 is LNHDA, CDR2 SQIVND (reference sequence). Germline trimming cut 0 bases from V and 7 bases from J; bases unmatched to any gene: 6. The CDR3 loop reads CASSIDYPSGGNEQFF. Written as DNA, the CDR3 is TGTGCCAGTAGTATAGATTACCCTAGCGGGGGTAATGAGCAGTTCTTC.

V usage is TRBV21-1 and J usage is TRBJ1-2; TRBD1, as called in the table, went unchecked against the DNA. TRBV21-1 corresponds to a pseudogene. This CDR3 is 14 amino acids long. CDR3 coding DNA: TGTGCCAGCAGTCGGGACAGGGATTACTATGGCTACACCTTC. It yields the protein CASSRDRDYYGYTF.

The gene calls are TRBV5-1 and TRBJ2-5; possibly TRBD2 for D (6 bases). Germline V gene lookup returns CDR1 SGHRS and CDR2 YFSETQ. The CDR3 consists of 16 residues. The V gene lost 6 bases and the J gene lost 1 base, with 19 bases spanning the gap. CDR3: CASTPGLLAPQETQYF. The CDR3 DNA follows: TGCGCCAGCACCCCGGGACTCCTGGCCCCCCAAGAGACCCAGTACTTC.

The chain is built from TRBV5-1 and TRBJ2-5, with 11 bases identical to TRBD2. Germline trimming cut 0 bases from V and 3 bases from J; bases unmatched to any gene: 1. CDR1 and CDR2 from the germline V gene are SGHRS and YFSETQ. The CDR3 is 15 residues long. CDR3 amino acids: CASSLVLAGEETQYF. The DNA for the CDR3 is TGCGCCAGCAGCTTGGTACTAGCGGGGGAAGAGACCCAGTACTTC.

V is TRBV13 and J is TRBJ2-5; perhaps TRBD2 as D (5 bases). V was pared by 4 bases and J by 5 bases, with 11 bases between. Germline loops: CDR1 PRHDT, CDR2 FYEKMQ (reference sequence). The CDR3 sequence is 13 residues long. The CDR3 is CASSSDSVETQYF. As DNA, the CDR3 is TGTGCCAGCAGCTCGGACTCCGTGGAGACCCAGTACTTC.

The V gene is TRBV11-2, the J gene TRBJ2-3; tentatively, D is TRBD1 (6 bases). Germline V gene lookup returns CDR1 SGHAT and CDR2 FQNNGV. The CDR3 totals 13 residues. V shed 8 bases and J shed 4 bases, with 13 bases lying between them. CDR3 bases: TGTGCCAGCGGGACATTTAGCGCAGATACGCAGTATTTT. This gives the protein CASGTFSADTQYF.

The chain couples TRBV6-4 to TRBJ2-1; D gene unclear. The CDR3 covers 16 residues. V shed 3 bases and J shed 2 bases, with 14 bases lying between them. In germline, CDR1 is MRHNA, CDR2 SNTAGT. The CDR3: CASSEESSPAYNEQFF. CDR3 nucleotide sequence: TGTGCCAGCAGTGAGGAGAGCTCCCCCGCCTACAATGAGCAGTTCTTC.

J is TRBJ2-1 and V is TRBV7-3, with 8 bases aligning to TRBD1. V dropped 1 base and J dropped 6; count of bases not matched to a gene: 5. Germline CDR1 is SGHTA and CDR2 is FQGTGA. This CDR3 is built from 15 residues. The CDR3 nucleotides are TGTGCCAGCAGCTTAAGGGGGGACAGGTTCAATGAGCAGTTCTTC. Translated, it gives CASSLRGDRFNEQFF. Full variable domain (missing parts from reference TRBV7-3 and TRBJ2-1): GAGVSQTPSNKVTEKGKYVELRCDPISGHTALYWYRQSLGQGPEFLIYFQGTGAADDSGLPNDRFFAVRPEGSVSTLKIQRTERGDSAVYLCASSLRGDRFNEQFFGPGTRLTVL.

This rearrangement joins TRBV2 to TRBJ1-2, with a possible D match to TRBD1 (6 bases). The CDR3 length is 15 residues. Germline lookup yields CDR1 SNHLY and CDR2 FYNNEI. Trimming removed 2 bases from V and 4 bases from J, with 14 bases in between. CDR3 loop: CASSEYKQGLYGYTF. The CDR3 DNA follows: TGTGCCAGCAGTGAATATAAACAGGGTCTCTATGGCTACACCTTC.

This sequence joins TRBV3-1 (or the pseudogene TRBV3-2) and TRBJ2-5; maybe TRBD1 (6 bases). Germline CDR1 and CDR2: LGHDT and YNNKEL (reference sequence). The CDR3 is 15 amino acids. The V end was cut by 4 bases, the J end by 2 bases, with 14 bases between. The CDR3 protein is CASSPGTSLQETQYF. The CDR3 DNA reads TGTGCCAGCAGCCCAGGGACATCCTTACAAGAGACCCAGTACTTC.